This T cell receptor beta chain appears in the sequencing data of a study of T cells after yellow fever vaccination. The CDR3 extends over 14 amino acids. Trimming cost V 6 bases and J 2 bases, with 13 bases left between them. Per germline, CDR1 SQVTM and CDR2 ANQGSEA. Using its own MiXCR run on the 5' RACE reads, TCRdb lists one record per CDR3 protein. The sample carries some 320,000 distinct CDR3 sequences, 8.7% recorded once. This TCR was sampled from a man aged 18 to 30 who received the YFV17D yellow fever vaccine. The specimen was CD4+ T cells sorted from PBMCs, collected 5 days after the yellow fever booster vaccination. The V call is TRBV29-1, the J call TRBJ2-2; D perhaps matches TRBD1 (6 bases). CDR3 residues: CSVQDSGNTGELFF. CDR3 bases: TGCAGCGTCCAGGACAGTGGAAACACCGGGGAGCTGTTTTTT.